The rows below give T cell receptor beta chains drawn from one sample of a study of blood T cell repertoires in COVID-19. Sequenced by immunoSEQ multiplex PCR; TCRdb stores in-frame clones only, minus some. The sample has around 230,000 clones; 65% to 85% are singletons. The sample consisted of peripheral blood. The origin of the receptors is a man aged 40-49 years with acute or convalescent COVID-19. Both conserved end residues are part of each CDR3. D genes are given only for firm matches. A row's size may be missing; if present it is once, few, many or a size class.

>-|TRBD2|TRBV6-5|TRBJ2-2
TGTGCCATAACGAGCGGGAGGGTGAACACCGGGGAGCTGTTTTTT
CAITSGRVNTGELFF
>-|TRBD1|TRBV6-5|TRBJ2-1
TGTGCCAGCAGTTATACAGGGGGCTACAATGAGCAGTTCTTC
CASSYTGGYNEQFF
>-|TRBD1|TRBV27|TRBJ1-3
TGTGCCAGCAGTCTGTCCGGGACAGGGTCTGGAAACACCATATATTTT
CASSLSGTGSGNTIYF
>-|TRBD2|TRBV18|TRBJ2-1
TGTGCCAGCTCACCTAGCGGGAGGGCCTGGGAGCAGTTCTTC
CASSPSGRAWEQFF
>-|TRBD1|TRBV5-1|TRBJ1-4
TGCGCCAGCAGCCGCGCCGGGACAGTTACGGAAAAACTGTTTTTT
CASSRAGTVTEKLFF
>-|TRBD1|TRBV11-2|TRBJ1-2
TGTGCCAGCAGCCAAAACACGGGACAGAGCTATGGCTACACCTTC
CASSQNTGQSYGYTF
>-|TRBD2|TRBV7-9|TRBJ2-7
TGTGCCAGCAGGCCACCGGGACTAGCGGCCTACGAGCAGTACTTC
CASRPPGLAAYEQYF
>-|TRBD2|TRBV6-5|TRBJ2-7
TGTGCCAGCAGCCGTACCATAGCGGGAGCCCGCGAGCAGTACTTC
CASSRTIAGAREQYF
>-|TRBD1|TRBV5-5|TRBJ1-1
TGTGCCAGCAGCTTCACAGGGGTCCCGAACACTGAAGCTTTCTTT
CASSFTGVPNTEAFF
>-|-|TRBV6-5|TRBJ1-2
TGTGCCAGCAGTTACTCATCCGGGAACCCTAACTATGGCTACACCTTC
CASSYSSGNPNYGYTF
>-|TRBD1|TRBV14|TRBJ1-1
TGTGCCAGCAGCCGACAGGGTGGCACTGAAGCTTTCTTT
CASSRQGGTEAFF
>-|-|TRBV6-5|TRBJ1-6
TGTGCCAGCAGGCGGGTCGATTCACCCCTCCACTTT
CASRRVDSPLHF
>-|TRBD1|TRBV5-6|TRBJ1-6
TGTGCCAGCAGCCGGACAGGTTTGGGTAATTCACCCCTCCACTTT
CASSRTGLGNSPLHF
>few|-|TRBV30|TRBJ1-2
TGTGCCTGGAGCCGGGAAACGAGCTATGGCTACACCTTC
CAWSRETSYGYTF
>few|TRBD1|TRBV5-1|TRBJ1-2
TGCGCCAGCAGCTTCCGCGGACAGGGGTATGGCTACACCTTC
CASSFRGQGYGYTF
>-|-|TRBV14|TRBJ2-5
TGTGCCAGCAGCGTGGGAGTACTAGGGACCCAGTACTTC
CASSVGVLGTQYF
>-|-|TRBV5-1|TRBJ2-1
TGCGCCAGCAGCTTACAGCGTAGGACTTACAATGAGCAGTTCTTC
CASSLQRRTYNEQFF
>few|-|TRBV12-3/TRBV12-4|TRBJ1-1
TGTGCCACTGCGACAAGAATGAACACTGAAGCTTTCTTT
CATATRMNTEAFF
>-|-|TRBV18|TRBJ1-1
TGTGCCAGCTCACAGGACAGTTTCACCACTGAAGCTTTCTTT
CASSQDSFTTEAFF
>-|-|TRBV19|TRBJ1-5
TGTGCCAGTAGTATACAAGCCGAGGCAGGGCAGCCCCAGCATTTT
CASSIQAEAGQPQHF
>-|TRBD2|TRBV25-1|TRBJ2-3
TGTGCCAGCAGTGAACCAGGACTAGCGGAGACGCAGTATTTT
CASSEPGLAETQYF
>-|TRBD2|TRBV7-3|TRBJ2-7
TGTGCCAGCAGCTCACGCGGGGGAGGCTACGAGCAGTACTTC
CASSSRGGGYEQYF
>-|TRBD1|TRBV7-2|TRBJ1-2
TGTGCCAGCAGCGCAGCGGGACAGGGGGCCTATGGCTACACCTTC
CASSAAGQGAYGYTF
>-|TRBD1|TRBV10-2|TRBJ1-3
TGCGCCAGCAGTTACGAACGACAGGGCTCTGGAAACACCATATATTTT
CASSYERQGSGNTIYF
>-|TRBD1|TRBV18|TRBJ2-3
TGTGCCAGCTCACCACCAGTGGCAGGGGGCCCCACAGATACGCAGTATTTT
CASSPPVAGGPTDTQYF
>-|TRBD1|TRBV9|TRBJ1-2
TGTGCCAGCAGCGGGGGGACAGGGGTTCAGGCTAACTATGGCTACACCTTC
CASSGGTGVQANYGYTF
>-|-|TRBV2|TRBJ2-1
TGTGCCAGCTCGCAGGGCTACAATGAGCAGTTCTTC
CASSQGYNEQFF
>-|-|TRBV15|TRBJ2-1
TGTGCCACCAGCAGAGATTCGACGGGCAATGAGCAGTTCTTC
CATSRDSTGNEQFF
>once|TRBD1|TRBV6-5|TRBJ1-1
TGTGCCAGCAGCTCGACAGGGCCGAGGACTGAAGCTTTCTTT
CASSSTGPRTEAFF
>-|-|TRBV4-1|TRBJ1-2
TGCGCCAGCAGCCTAAATGCAGGGCTCGGCTATGGCTACACCTTC
CASSLNAGLGYGYTF
>-|TRBD1|TRBV6-5|TRBJ1-6
TGTGCCAGCAAAGTCGTCGGGACAGGGTCCTCACCCCTCCACTTT
CASKVVGTGSSPLHF
>-|TRBD1|TRBV29-1|TRBJ1-1
TGCAGCGTGGGACAGGCTGTAGGTACTGAAGCTTTCTTT
CSVGQAVGTEAFF
>once|-|TRBV14|TRBJ2-1
TGTGCCAGCAGCTGGGGGGTAGGTGGATACAATGAGCAGTTCTTC
CASSWGVGGYNEQFF